This TCR beta chain was captured in a study of OX40 agonist ivuxolimab in advanced cancers. In the study overall: Ivuxolimab was an agonistic, fully human IgG2 monoclonal antibody directed against OX40 (CD134), a costimulatory receptor. The point of sequencing TCRbeta in the periphery was to test whether ivuxolimab changed TCR sequence diversity and drove clonal T-cell expansion. Partial responses occurred in three dose-escalation patients, of whom one had hepatocellular carcinoma and two had cutaneous melanoma. The monotherapy dose-escalation portion (N = 52 patients) of the phase I ivuxolimab trial is reported in the paper. Intravenous ivuxolimab was administered to patients every 2 weeks at six dose levels: 0.01, 0.1, 0.3, 1.5, 3 and 10 mg/kg. Prior anti-PD-1, anti-PD-L1 or anti-CTLA-4 therapy was permitted, and checkpoint inhibitors had been received by about two fifths of dose-escalation patients. A male proportion of around 81% and a mean age of 60 years, ranging from 23 to 79, were recorded for the dose-escalation cohort. Of the approximately 53 patients in dose escalation, about 20 had hepatocellular carcinoma, some 15 had melanoma, 9 had renal cell carcinoma and 9 had head and neck cancer.

As for this clone: What antigen it recognizes has not been identified. It has no much larger one-base neighbor in the sample; base qualities were not kept.

The trial excluded patients who had a history of autoimmune disease or who were on systemic immunosuppression. In every dose cohort, peripheral blood was drawn for TCR sequencing at baseline, cycle 4 day 1, and cycle 7 day 1. Samples came from an open-label, multicenter, first-in-human phase I dose-escalation trial of ivuxolimab. Adults with locally advanced or metastatic melanoma, renal cell, hepatocellular, or head and neck squamous cell carcinoma were enrolled in the trial. CD4+ and CD8+ T cells were sorted separately from peripheral blood before TCR sequencing. The paper's findings and limits, for the study overall: In the 0.1-3.0 mg/kg groups, partial responders had among the lowest normalized peripheral clonal expansion, particularly in CD8+ T cells. After ivuxolimab, more expanded clones were found on average in CD8+ T cells than in CD4+ T cells. Low levels of normalized T-cell clonal expansion were also seen in some nonresponding patients. Antigen specificity was not determined for the clonally expanded peripheral T cells. Clonal expansion of both CD4+ and CD8+ blood T cells was observed from baseline to week 6 at doses 0.1 to 3.0 mg/kg.

For sequencing of the TCRbeta CDR3 region, genomic DNA was extracted from the sorted cells. TCRbeta CDR3 regions were sequenced using the immunoSEQ Assay. TCRdb took this table from immuneACCESS and kept in-frame rearrangements with V and J called. Such tables lack part of the clones; where checked against another copy, unresolved V genes explain under half of the gap, and the rest is unexplained. In all, the sample holds more than 80,000 clones, and 85% to 95% of those were seen once. The biggest ten clones account for 2% to 3% of the sample. From the germline V gene, CDR1 is MDHEN and CDR2 is SYDVKM. At the junction V is shortened by 6 bases and J by 5 bases, with 19 bases in between. Measured from the cysteine to the phenylalanine, the CDR3 is 15 residues long. This entry keeps only the CDR3 DNA: 45 bases, framed from base 1.

The V gene is TRBV28 and the J gene is TRBJ1-1, with a weak D call of TRBD1 (5 bases match). The sequence derives from an adult with an advanced solid tumor such as melanoma, head and neck, liver or kidney cancer. Sequenced here: CD4+ or CD8+ T cells sorted from blood, sampled in a trial of the OX40 agonist ivuxolimab. The base sequence is TGTGCCAGCAGCGGCCAATGGGGGGGAAGGACTGAAGCTTTCTTT. Protein translation: CASSGQWGGRTEAFF.